This T cell receptor (beta chain) is drawn from a study of shared clonotypes between healthy human individuals. Overall study context: Per donor, three plates held CD4 naive cells, three held CD4 memory, two held CD8 naive and one held CD8 memory.

Study-level results: Sharing across four donors was seen in approximately 5.2% of naive CD4 clonotypes. Larger estimated richness was generally recorded for naive subsets relative to memory subsets.

For this clone: Its antigen is not known.

In the original processing: There were no quality scores in the junction-only immunoSEQ sequences, so filtering differed. Produced via immunoSEQ multiplex PCR; TCRdb's table is partial and in-frame only. V, J and clone size were drawn from that table, and D and trimming were deduced from the DNA. Counted here are a few million clones, approximately 96% occurring once; the ten biggest clones make up around 0.13%. Material: naive CD4+ T cells sorted from blood. Subset in this sample: CD45RA+ positively selected. The TCR sequence derives from a man aged 18 to 29 in good health.

Here the CDR3 reads CASSPLGGNNSPLHF. The CDR3 DNA sequence: TGTGCCAGTAGTCCCCTAGGGGGGAATAATTCACCCCTCCACTTT. V is TRBV19 and J is TRBJ1-6; D is perhaps TRBD1 (6 bases). The V gene lost 5 bases and the J gene lost 5 bases, with 13 bases spanning the gap. CDR3 length: 15 residues. Germline V gene lookup returns CDR1 LNHDA and CDR2 SQIVND (reference sequence).